The 28 T cell receptor beta chains below come from one sample, sequenced in a study of T cell responses to AZD1222 COVID-19 vaccine. Repertoires were generated with immunoSEQ multiplex PCR, while TCRdb's copy carries only in-frame clones and drops some. The table lists 120,000 or so clones, over 90% of them singletons, with 2.9% in the top ten. This material consisted of peripheral blood, taken 28 days after the second AZD1222 dose. The receptors originated from an adult who received the AZD1222 COVID-19 vaccine.

The J gene is TRBJ2-6, the V gene TRBV5-1, with D unclear. The CDR3 extends over 12 amino acids. The ends were cut back, 4 bases at V and 4 bases at J, with 3 bases in the middle. Germline CDR1 SGHRS, CDR2 YFSETQ. CDR3 coding DNA: TGCGCCAGCAGCAGAGGGGCCAACGTCCTGACTTTC. This translates into CASSRGANVLTF.

The V and J genes are TRBV6-5 and TRBJ2-7; D is unclear. This CDR3 region has 15 residues. CDR1 is MNHEY and CDR2 is SVGAGI in the germline V gene. The V end lost 2 bases, the J end lost 0 bases, and 11 bases lay between the germline ends. CDR3 amino acids: CASSYAIWGSYEQYF. CDR3 DNA sequence: TGTGCCAGCAGTTACGCCATTTGGGGCTCCTACGAGCAGTACTTC.

The V call is TRBV19, the J call TRBJ1-1; no firm D call. Trimming removed 3 bases at V and 5 bases at J, with 10 bases between. Looked up from germline, CDR1 is LNHDA and CDR2 is SQIVND (reference sequence). The CDR3 totals 13 residues. The chain's CDR3 is CASSIFSRTEAFF. The DNA of the CDR3 is TGTGCCAGTAGTATTTTTTCTAGGACTGAAGCTTTCTTT.

The chain links TRBV19 to TRBJ1-2, with 7 bases fitting TRBD1. The V and J ends lost 4 bases and 8 bases, in that order; junction bases with no gene match: 16. The CDR3 runs 16 residues. Germline CDR1 is LNHDA and CDR2 is SQIVND (reference sequence). The CDR3 loop reads CASSTRTGWEGDGYTF. CDR3 coding DNA: TGTGCCAGTAGTACGAGGACAGGCTGGGAAGGAGACGGCTACACCTTC.

The chain joins TRBV5-1 to TRBJ2-2; D unresolved. CDR1 is SGHRS and CDR2 is YFSETQ in the germline V gene. V was pared by 5 bases and J by 4 bases, with 12 bases between. CDR3 length: 14 amino acids. In DNA form, the CDR3 reads TGCGCCAGCAGACGTGGCGATCTCACCGGGGAGCTGTTTTTT. Its protein is CASRRGDLTGELFF. The full variable domain, in which reference TRBV5-1 and TRBJ2-2 provide the parts outside the CDR3, is KAGVTQTPRYLIKTRGQQVTLSCSPISGHRSVSWYQQTPGQGLQFLFEYFSETQRNKGNFPGRFSGRQFSNSRSEMNVSTLELGDSALYLCASRRGDLTGELFFGEGSRLTVL.

In DNA form, the CDR3 reads TGTGCCAGCAGTGGGGACGTGAAGCAGCCCCAGCATTTT. Translated, it gives CASSGDVKQPQHF. The chain employs TRBV2 and TRBJ1-5, with D tentatively TRBD1 (5 bases). Germline V gene data show CDR1 as SNHLY and CDR2 as FYNNEI. With 4 bases removed from V and 7 bases from J, the gap between germline ends came to 11 bases. This CDR3 is built from 13 residues.

The chain links TRBV18 to TRBJ1-3; D unresolved. Trimming stripped 0 bases from V and 2 bases from J, with 2 bases between. CDR1 is KGHSH, CDR2 LQKENI, per germline. The CDR3 is made up of 13 amino acids. CDR3 DNA sequence: TGTGCCAGCTCACCACCCCCTGGAAACACCATATATTTT. Its translation: CASSPPPGNTIYF.

The chain couples TRBV4-2 to TRBJ1-1; 8 bases are shared with TRBD1. The germline gives CDR1 LGHNA, CDR2 YNFKEQ. The CDR3 consists of 15 residues. Trimming took 4 bases from V and 3 from J; bases not matched to a gene: 7. CDR3 sequence reads: CASSRDTGGDTEAFF. CDR3 DNA sequence: TGTGCCAGCAGCCGGGATACAGGGGGAGACACTGAAGCTTTCTTT.

This chain joins TRBV3-1 (or the pseudogene TRBV3-2) and TRBJ2-1, with TRBD2 as a possible D gene (6 bases). V was trimmed by 4 bases and J by 3 bases, leaving 10 bases between them. This CDR3 spans 14 amino acids. The germline V gene has CDR1 LGHDT and CDR2 YNNKEL (reference sequence). CDR3 sequence: CASSRDFDYNEQFF. The CDR3 coding sequence is TGTGCCAGCAGCCGGGACTTCGACTACAATGAGCAGTTCTTC.

The rearrangement uses TRBV14 and TRBJ1-2; the match to TRBD1 covers 8 bases. Losses at the gene ends were 4 bases for V and 8 bases for J; bases not matched to a gene: 6. The CDR3 extends over 13 amino acids. Germline lookup yields CDR1 SGHDN and CDR2 FVKESK. The CDR3 sequence is CASSRDRGLGYTF. The CDR3 nucleotides are TGTGCCAGCAGCCGAGACAGGGGATTGGGCTACACCTTC.

V and J are TRBV28 and TRBJ1-1, with 9 bases aligning to TRBD1. The J segment lost 10 bases and the V segment lost 2 bases, leaving 8 bases of the junction unmatched. Germline CDR1 is MDHEN and CDR2 is SYDVKM. This CDR3 has 14 residues. CDR3 bases: TGTGCCAGCAGTTTACCCCGGACAGGGGCTTTAGCTTTCTTT. Translating gives CASSLPRTGALAFF.

The V and J genes are TRBV19 and TRBJ2-3; 8 nucleotides line up with TRBD2. The germline gives CDR1 LNHDA, CDR2 SQIVND (reference sequence). With 3 bases clipped from V and 5 bases from J, the junction kept 10 bases outside the gene matches. This CDR3 spans 16 amino acids. The CDR3 spells CASSILHGGAVDTQYF. The CDR3 DNA reads as TGTGCCAGTAGTATTCTTCACGGGGGGGCAGTAGATACGCAGTATTTT.

V gene TRBV5-4 combines with J gene TRBJ2-5, with unresolved D. This CDR3 has 14 residues. The germline gives CDR1 SGHNT, CDR2 YYREEE (reference sequence). Trimming took 0 bases from V and 0 from J, leaving 6 bases between them. CDR3 sequence reads: CASSLGGYQETQYF. The CDR3 nucleotides read TGTGCCAGCAGCTTGGGTGGGTACCAAGAGACCCAGTACTTC.

CDR3 sequence (DNA): TGTGCCAGTAGTATATTGGGAAACACTGAAGCTTTCTTT. Amino acid sequence: CASSILGNTEAFF. The J gene is TRBJ1-1, the V gene TRBV19, with unresolved D. The germline V gene encodes CDR1 LNHDA and CDR2 SQIVND (reference sequence). CDR3 length: 13 amino acids. Trimming removed 2 bases at V and 2 bases at J, with 6 bases between.

The CDR3 nucleotides read TGTGCCAGCTCCCGAGGACTAGCGGGAGGGACAGATACGCAGTATTTT. Protein product: CASSRGLAGGTDTQYF. This chain connects TRBV18 to TRBJ2-3, with 15 bases identical to TRBD2. Germline V gene sequence: CDR1 KGHSH, CDR2 LQKENI. The CDR3 consists of 16 residues. J gave up 3 bases and V 6 bases, and 4 bases lay outside the gene matches.

The chain is built from TRBV19 and TRBJ1-2, with no clear D. The V gene's germline CDR1 is LNHDA and CDR2 SQIVND (reference sequence). The CDR3 spans 13 residues. The germline V and J ends were trimmed by 5 bases and 6 bases, with 13 bases remaining between them. CDR3: CASSRTHWDGYTF. CDR3 nucleotides: TGTGCCAGTAGTCGGACCCACTGGGATGGCTACACCTTC.

The chain combines TRBV7-9 with TRBJ1-3, with D maybe TRBD1 (6 bases). The V end was cut by 6 bases, the J end by 5 bases, with 20 bases between. CDR3 length equals 16 residues. CDR1 and CDR2 from the germline V gene are SEHNR and FQNEAQ (reference sequence). CDR3 in DNA: TGTGCCAGCAGTCCCCAACAGGGAGTAGCGAGAAACACCATATATTTT. This sequence encodes CASSPQQGVARNTIYF.

The chain links TRBV18 to TRBJ1-1; D unresolved. Germline V gene lookup returns CDR1 KGHSH and CDR2 LQKENI. Trimming removed 4 bases at V and 1 base at J, with 7 bases between. This CDR3 spans 13 amino acids. CDR3 sequence: CASSLTGNTEAFF. In nucleotides, the CDR3 is TGTGCCAGCTCACTGACGGGGAACACTGAAGCTTTCTTT.

Of note for this clone: The same CDR3 arises from other DNA sequences in this sample as well. CDR3 in amino acids: CASSAQGNTEAFF. CDR3 nucleotides: TGTGCCAGTAGTGCACAGGGGAACACTGAAGCTTTCTTT. The chain couples TRBV19 to TRBJ1-1; D is perhaps TRBD1 (6 bases). V dropped 5 bases and J dropped 1 base, with 8 bases sitting between them. CDR1 and CDR2 (germline): LNHDA, SQIVND (reference sequence). The CDR3 loop spans 13 amino acids.

J is TRBJ1-2 and V is TRBV6-5; weak D call: TRBD1 (6 bases). V was pared by 4 bases and J by 8 bases, with 11 bases between. This CDR3 comprises 12 residues. Per the germline V gene, CDR1 is MNHEY and CDR2 is SVGAGI. The CDR3 loop is CASSFGGLGYTF. The CDR3 DNA is TGTGCCAGCAGTTTCGGGGGGCTGGGCTACACCTTC.

The chain carries TRBV7-9 and TRBJ1-5; a possible D gene is TRBD1 (6 bases). Trimming removed 1 base from V and 7 bases from J, with 14 bases in between. CDR3 length: 15 residues. Germline CDR1 reads SEHNR; CDR2 reads FQNEAQ (reference sequence). The CDR3 DNA reads as TGTGCCAGCAGCTTAGGACAGGCCGGTATGCAGCCCCAGCATTTT. This gives the protein CASSLGQAGMQPQHF.

The chain employs TRBV15 and TRBJ1-4; D uncertain. The CDR3 is 12 residues long. V was cut by 6 bases and J by 9 bases, with 11 bases left in between. Germline V gives CDR1 LNHNV, CDR2 YYDKDF (reference sequence). The CDR3 coding sequence is TGTGCCACCAGGAACCCAAATCAAAAACTGTTTTTT. It is translated as CATRNPNQKLFF.

The V call is TRBV27, the J call TRBJ2-7; TRBD2 matches at 8 bases. Looked up from germline, CDR1 is MNHEY and CDR2 is SMNVEV (reference sequence). The V gene end was trimmed by 3 bases and the J gene end by 0 bases; junction bases not matched to a gene: 10. CDR3 length: 17 residues. The CDR3 DNA sequence: TGTGCCAGCAGTTTCCCTCCCATTAGCGGGGTCTCCTACGAGCAGTACTTC. Its protein is CASSFPPISGVSYEQYF.

The J gene is TRBJ1-1, the V gene TRBV11-3; TRBD1 is a possible D gene (6 bases). The CDR3 is 15 residues long. Per the germline V gene, CDR1 is SGHNT and CDR2 is YENEEA. The V gene lost 1 base and the J gene lost 3 bases, with 12 bases spanning the gap. The CDR3 bases are TGTGCCAGCAGCTTAGCAGGGGCCTCGGACACTGAAGCTTTCTTT. Translating it yields CASSLAGASDTEAFF.

The V and J genes are TRBV5-4 and TRBJ2-3; the match to TRBD1 covers 10 bases. CDR3 length: 13 residues. Germline V gives CDR1 SGHNT, CDR2 YYREEE (reference sequence). V dropped 9 bases and J dropped 3; count of bases not matched to a gene: 4. The CDR3, as DNA: TGTGCCACCAGGACAGGGGGGACAGATACGCAGTATTTT. Amino acids: CATRTGGTDTQYF.

The J gene is TRBJ1-4, the V gene TRBV2; D uncertain. Between the trimmed V and J ends, which lost 8 bases and 4 bases, there was a span of 17 bases. The germline V gene has CDR1 SNHLY and CDR2 FYNNEI. The CDR3 loop spans 15 amino acids. As DNA, the CDR3 is TGTGCCAGCTCCCGATCCCGGGTCGGTAATGAAAAACTGTTTTTT. Its translation is CASSRSRVGNEKLFF.

The rearrangement links TRBV6-6 to TRBJ1-5; 8 bases match TRBD1. Germline CDR1 is MNHNY and CDR2 is SVGAGI (reference sequence). The V and J ends lost 6 bases and 12 bases, in that order; junction bases with no gene match: 19. CDR3 length equals 16 residues. CDR3 region: CASSSGQGAYKGHQHF. The CDR3 DNA reads TGTGCCAGCAGCTCCGGACAGGGCGCGTACAAGGGGCACCAGCATTTT.

The chain links TRBV19 to TRBJ1-5; tentatively, D is TRBD1 (6 bases). The CDR3 has 19 amino acids. Per germline, CDR1 LNHDA and CDR2 SQIVND (reference sequence). V was trimmed by 5 bases and J by 0 bases, leaving 23 bases between them. CDR3: CASSPGAYVGGYSNQPQHF. CDR3 coding DNA: TGTGCCAGTAGTCCAGGAGCGTACGTAGGGGGATATAGCAATCAGCCCCAGCATTTT.